Shown below are 29 T cell receptor beta chains from a single sample sequenced in a study of PD-1 blockade in classical Hodgkin lymphoma. Time point reported: newly diagnosed, previously untreated cHL patient sample. It was by magnetic negative selection that CD4+ T cells were purified from thawed PBMCs. Libraries were prepared by immunoSEQ multiplex PCR; TCRdb keeps only in-frame clonotypes and omits some of them. In the table there are 20,000 to 30,000 clones, about 89% of which are singletons. Input material: CD4+ T cells from blood. These receptor sequences come from a human donor with classical Hodgkin lymphoma.

The CDR3 is CASSYFWGNQPQHF. The CDR3 nucleotides are TGTGCCAGCAGCTACTTCTGGGGCAATCAGCCCCAGCATTTT. The rearrangement joins TRBV5-6 to TRBJ1-5; no firm D call. V was clipped by 3 bases and J by 2 bases, with 9 bases between them. The CDR3 has 14 amino acids. CDR1 is SGHDT and CDR2 is YYEEEE in the germline V gene.

CDR3 in amino acids: CATRRGAVGNTIYF. Written as DNA, the CDR3 is TGTGCCACACGCCGAGGGGCCGTCGGAAACACCATATATTTT. The chain couples TRBV19 to TRBJ1-3; tentative D call: TRBD1 (5 bases). This CDR3 has 14 amino acids. The germline CDR1 and CDR2 sequences are LNHDA and SQIVND (reference sequence). Trimming cost V 10 bases and J 4 bases, with 17 bases left between them.

The J gene is TRBJ1-5, the V gene TRBV10-3; no clear D. Germline V gene lookup returns CDR1 ENHRY and CDR2 SYGVKD. V lost 2 bases to trimming and J lost 4 bases, with 12 bases between them. The CDR3 spans 15 residues. CDR3 in amino acids: CAISERSPRNQPQHF. The CDR3 DNA reads TGTGCCATCAGTGAGAGGAGCCCTAGGAATCAGCCCCAGCATTTT.

The chain couples TRBV28 to TRBJ2-3, with 7 bases aligning to TRBD1. J gave up 5 bases and V 10 bases, and 6 bases lay outside the gene matches. Germline lookup yields CDR1 MDHEN and CDR2 SYDVKM. The CDR3 is made up of 12 amino acids. CDR3 DNA: TGTGCCATCGAGTCAGGGGGAGATACGCAGTATTTT. It specifies CAIESGGDTQYF.

The rearrangement uses TRBV10-2 and TRBJ2-7; D remains ambiguous. Germline V gene data show CDR1 as WSHSY and CDR2 as SAAADI. The CDR3 is 14 residues long. The V end was cut by 1 base, the J end by 3 bases, with 10 bases between. The CDR3: CASSELRENYEQYF. As DNA, the CDR3 is TGCGCCAGCAGTGAGTTGCGAGAGAACTACGAGCAGTACTTC.

This clone was recorded once. The rearrangement uses TRBV30 and TRBJ1-2; D uncertain. Germline V lookup: CDR1 GTSNPN, CDR2 SVGIG (reference sequence). V lost 2 bases, J lost 8 bases, and 12 bases lay in between. The CDR3 is 12 residues long. The CDR3 sequence: CAWSRSLGGYTF. The CDR3 coding sequence is TGTGCCTGGAGTCGCAGTCTTGGGGGCTACACCTTC.

The chain carries TRBV5-6 and TRBJ1-1; a possible D gene is TRBD1 (6 bases). Trimming removed 4 bases at V and 1 base at J, with 14 bases between. CDR1 is SGHDT, CDR2 YYEEEE, per germline. This CDR3 has 15 residues. The CDR3 sequence is CASSRGHQQNTEAFF. The CDR3 bases are TGTGCCAGCAGCCGGGGACACCAGCAGAACACTGAAGCTTTCTTT.

The chain employs TRBV11-3 and TRBJ2-2; D possibly matches TRBD1 or TRBD2 (5 bases each). CDR3 length: 16 residues. V was shortened by 3 bases and J by 3 bases, with 14 bases between the two germline ends. Germline V gene sequence: CDR1 SGHNT, CDR2 YENEEA. For the CDR3, the DNA is TGTGCCAGCAGCTTCTCCGGGACGCAATACACCGGGGAGCTGTTTTTT. Protein: CASSFSGTQYTGELFF. Drawing the rest from reference TRBV11-3 and TRBJ2-2, the complete variable domain is EAGVVQSPRYKIIEKKQPVAFWCNPISGHNTLYWYLQNLGQGPELLIRYENEEAVDDSQLPKDRFSAERLKGVDSTLKIQPAELGDSAVYLCASSFSGTQYTGELFFGEGSRLTVL.

The rearrangement joins TRBV5-6 to TRBJ2-7; 10 bases agree with TRBD2. The trim removed 2 bases at V and 0 bases at J, leaving 14 bases unmatched. The CDR3 is made up of 19 amino acids. Germline V gene sequence: CDR1 SGHDT, CDR2 YYEEEE. CDR3: CASSFALGSGGQSSYEQYF. CDR3 DNA: TGTGCCAGCAGCTTCGCATTGGGTAGCGGGGGGCAGAGCTCCTACGAGCAGTACTTC.

This chain uses TRBV19 with TRBJ1-2; no firm D call. This CDR3 has 14 residues. Trimming took off 2 bases at V and 0 bases at J, with 7 bases between the two ends. Germline values: CDR1 LNHDA, CDR2 SQIVND (reference sequence). CDR3 coding DNA: TGTGCCAGTAGTATAACCCACCCTAACTATGGCTACACCTTC. This gives the protein CASSITHPNYGYTF. Complete variable domain (other parts from reference TRBV19 and TRBJ1-2): DGGITQSPKYLFRKEGQNVTLSCEQNLNHDAMYWYRQDPGQGLRLIYYSQIVNDFQKGDIAEGYSVSREKKESFPLTVTSAQKNPTAFYLCASSITHPNYGYTFGSGTRLTVV.

The chain couples TRBV7-2 to TRBJ1-3; no clear D gene. The germline V and J ends were trimmed by 1 base and 4 bases, with 14 bases remaining between them. Germline-derived CDR1 and CDR2 are SGHTA and FQGNSA. The CDR3 extends over 16 amino acids. CDR3 protein: CASSLGGYAGGNTIYF. In nucleotides, the CDR3 is TGTGCCAGCAGCTTAGGAGGGTATGCGGGAGGAAACACCATATATTTT.

The CDR3 DNA follows: TGTGCCAGCAGTCAGGACAGGGGCGGATACAATGAGCAGTTCTTC. Translation gives CASSQDRGGYNEQFF. The chain links TRBV27 to TRBJ2-1; TRBD1 aligns across 9 bases. V lost 5 bases, J lost 4 bases, and 6 bases stayed unmatched. The CDR3 contains 15 residues. Per the germline V gene, CDR1 is MNHEY and CDR2 is SMNVEV (reference sequence).

This chain joins TRBV5-1 and TRBJ1-1, with D perhaps matching TRBD1 (6 bases). The CDR3 has 15 residues. V was pared by 0 bases and J by 4 bases, with 13 bases between. CDR1 is SGHRS, CDR2 YFSETQ, per germline. The CDR3 is CASSLVGGAGTEAFF. The CDR3 DNA is TGCGCCAGCAGCTTGGTAGGGGGGGCCGGCACTGAAGCTTTCTTT.

The chain links TRBV19 to TRBJ1-2, with D maybe TRBD1 (6 bases). Germline loops: CDR1 LNHDA, CDR2 SQIVND (reference sequence). V was clipped by 5 bases and J by 4 bases, with 14 bases between them. This CDR3 region has 14 residues. The CDR3 region is CASSPQGEGYGYTF. CDR3 DNA sequence: TGTGCCAGTAGTCCACAGGGAGAGGGCTATGGCTACACCTTC.

Worth noting for this clone: The same CDR3 arises from other DNA sequences in this sample as well. The chain has TRBV6-6 and TRBJ1-1; TRBD1 might be the D (5 bases). The CDR3 extends over 15 amino acids. Germline lookup yields CDR1 MNHNY and CDR2 SVGAGI (reference sequence). Trimming stripped 0 bases from V and 4 bases from J, with 12 bases between. The CDR3 DNA reads as TGTGCCAGCAGTTACTCAATGGGGGGGGTCACTGAAGCTTTCTTT. It is translated as CASSYSMGGVTEAFF.

This chain links TRBV2 with TRBJ2-3; 12 bases fit TRBD2. The CDR3 sequence is 18 residues long. Trimming at V came to 1 base and at J to 4 bases, leaving 9 bases not matched to a gene. Germline lookup yields CDR1 SNHLY and CDR2 FYNNEI. The CDR3 nucleotides read TGTGCCAGCAGTGAAGGTAGACGGACTAGCGGGGTTTCAGATACGCAGTATTTT. Translation: CASSEGRRTSGVSDTQYF.

The rearrangement uses TRBV5-6 and TRBJ1-6; TRBD1 matches 9 bases. J was trimmed by 10 bases and V by 1 base; bases with no gene match: 6. The length of the CDR3 is 15 residues. Germline-derived CDR1 and CDR2 are SGHDT and YYEEEE. In DNA, the CDR3 is TGTGCCAGCAGCTTGAGTACAGGGGGCAGGTCACCCCTCCACTTT. Translation: CASSLSTGGRSPLHF.

The chain links TRBV6-5 to TRBJ1-4; no reliable D call. This CDR3 is 14 amino acids long. CDR1 is MNHEY and CDR2 is SVGAGI in the germline V gene. The V and J ends lost 4 bases and 8 bases respectively, with 14 bases between them. CDR3 region: CASSFDEVWEKLFF. The CDR3 nucleotides are TGTGCCAGCAGTTTCGACGAGGTTTGGGAAAAACTGTTTTTT.

This chain joins TRBV4-3 and TRBJ2-1, with a weak D call TRBD1 (5 bases). The germline V gene encodes CDR1 LGHNA and CDR2 YSLEER. Deletions cut 1 base from V and 9 bases from J, with 19 bases between. The CDR3 has 16 amino acids. As DNA, the CDR3 is TGCGCCAGCAGCCAAGCCCCCAGGGTTTTTATCGGTGAGCAGTTCTTC. This codes for CASSQAPRVFIGEQFF.

The chain is built from TRBV5-1 and TRBJ2-2, with D perhaps TRBD1 (5 bases). Germline CDR1 SGHRS, CDR2 YFSETQ. This CDR3 region has 13 residues. Trimming took off 0 bases at V and 6 bases at J, with 6 bases between the two ends. The CDR3 here is CASSLARAGELFF. The CDR3 coding sequence is TGCGCCAGCAGCTTGGCCAGGGCCGGGGAGCTGTTTTTT.

This chain links TRBV2 with TRBJ1-1, with D perhaps matching TRBD1 (5 bases). Trimming stripped 9 bases from V and 3 bases from J, with 14 bases between. CDR3 length: 13 residues. In germline, CDR1 is SNHLY, CDR2 FYNNEI. CDR3 amino acids: CARLVAGYTEAFF. The CDR3 DNA follows: TGTGCCAGGTTGGTGGCAGGGTACACTGAAGCTTTCTTT.

The J gene is TRBJ2-5, the V gene TRBV29-1; the D gene is possibly TRBD1 (6 bases). Germline CDR1 SQVTM, CDR2 ANQGSEA. This CDR3 has 15 amino acids. V was shortened by 4 bases and J by 2 bases, with 17 bases between the two germline ends. This CDR3 is CSVVRPARGQETQYF. The CDR3 nucleotides read TGCAGCGTTGTTAGGCCAGCTAGGGGGCAAGAGACCCAGTACTTC.

The chain links TRBV2 to TRBJ2-3; D is unresolved. CDR3 length: 12 residues. The germline V gene has CDR1 SNHLY and CDR2 FYNNEI. The V and J ends lost 7 bases and 2 bases respectively, with 7 bases between them. The CDR3, as DNA: TGTGCCAGCATTGAGCTCACAGATACGCAGTATTTT. Translated: CASIELTDTQYF. Full variable domain (remainder filled in from reference TRBV2 and TRBJ2-3): EPEVTQTPSHQVTQMGQEVILRCVPISNHLYFYWYRQILGQKVEFLVSFYNNEISEKSEIFDDQFSVERPDGSNFTLKIRSTKLEDSAMYFCASIELTDTQYFGPGTRLTVL.

The V call is TRBV4-3, the J call TRBJ2-2, with 9 nucleotides matching TRBD2. V lost 0 bases, J lost 3 bases, and 5 bases stayed unmatched. CDR3 length equals 17 residues. CDR1 and CDR2 (germline): LGHNA, YSLEER. The CDR3, as DNA: TGCGCCAGCAGCCAAGAATGGCGGGGGGGCGACACCGGGGAGCTGTTTTTT. This codes for CASSQEWRGGDTGELFF.

V usage is TRBV4-3 and J usage is TRBJ2-7; perhaps TRBD2 as D (6 bases). The V end was cut by 1 base, the J end by 2 bases, with 12 bases between. This CDR3 is 15 amino acids long. CDR1 and CDR2 (germline): LGHNA, YSLEER. Here the CDR3 DNA reads TGCGCCAGCAGCCAAGTAAACGGAGGGGCCTACGAGCAGTACTTC. Protein product: CASSQVNGGAYEQYF.

The rearrangement links TRBV2 to TRBJ2-2; either TRBD1 or TRBD2 may fit D (5 bases each). The CDR3 is made up of 14 amino acids. CDR1 and CDR2 from the germline V gene are SNHLY and FYNNEI. Trimming pared 11 bases from V and 0 bases from J, leaving 13 bases between. The CDR3 sequence is CAGTFIPNTGELFF. The CDR3 coding sequence is TGTGCCGGGACCTTTATTCCGAACACCGGGGAGCTGTTTTTT.

The chain uses TRBV7-9 and TRBJ2-1; TRBD1 matches at 8 bases. V shed 3 bases and J 8 bases; nucleotides not matched to a gene: 12. The CDR3 runs 16 residues. Germline loops: CDR1 SEHNR, CDR2 FQNEAQ (reference sequence). Here the CDR3 reads CASSFHGGQEPDEQFF. The CDR3 nucleotides are TGTGCCAGCAGCTTTCACGGGGGACAGGAACCCGATGAGCAGTTCTTC.

This chain uses TRBV13 with TRBJ2-6; TRBD1 matches at 7 bases. Germline CDR1 PRHDT, CDR2 FYEKMQ (reference sequence). V lost 0 bases to trimming and J lost 0 bases; unmatched junction nucleotides: 8. The CDR3 contains 19 residues. DNA for the CDR3: TGTGCCAGCAGCTTAGGGGGGGACAGATTCTACTCTGGGGCCAACGTCCTGACTTTC. Amino acid sequence: CASSLGGDRFYSGANVLTF. The full variable domain, its missing parts supplied by reference TRBV13 and TRBJ2-6, is AAGVIQSPRHLIKEKRETATLKCYPIPRHDTVYWYQQGPGQDPQFLISFYEKMQSDKGSIPDRFSAQQFSDYHSELNMSSLELGDSALYFCASSLGGDRFYSGANVLTFGAGSRLTVL.

This chain uses TRBV5-5 with TRBJ2-2; D possibly matches TRBD1 or TRBD2 (5 bases each). Per germline, CDR1 SGHKS and CDR2 YYEKEE (reference sequence). CDR3 length: 15 residues. V was trimmed by 4 bases and J by 5 bases, leaving 15 bases between them. The CDR3 sequence is CASSPGTPLTGELFF. CDR3 sequence (DNA): TGTGCCAGCAGCCCCGGGACGCCGTTGACCGGGGAGCTGTTTTTT. The variable domain in full, with the rest retrieved from reference TRBV5-5 and TRBJ2-2, is DAGVTQSPTHLIKTRGQQVTLRCSPISGHKSVSWYQQVLGQGPQFIFQYYEKEERGRGNFPDRFSARQFPNYSSELNVNALLLGDSALYLCASSPGTPLTGELFFGEGSRLTVL.